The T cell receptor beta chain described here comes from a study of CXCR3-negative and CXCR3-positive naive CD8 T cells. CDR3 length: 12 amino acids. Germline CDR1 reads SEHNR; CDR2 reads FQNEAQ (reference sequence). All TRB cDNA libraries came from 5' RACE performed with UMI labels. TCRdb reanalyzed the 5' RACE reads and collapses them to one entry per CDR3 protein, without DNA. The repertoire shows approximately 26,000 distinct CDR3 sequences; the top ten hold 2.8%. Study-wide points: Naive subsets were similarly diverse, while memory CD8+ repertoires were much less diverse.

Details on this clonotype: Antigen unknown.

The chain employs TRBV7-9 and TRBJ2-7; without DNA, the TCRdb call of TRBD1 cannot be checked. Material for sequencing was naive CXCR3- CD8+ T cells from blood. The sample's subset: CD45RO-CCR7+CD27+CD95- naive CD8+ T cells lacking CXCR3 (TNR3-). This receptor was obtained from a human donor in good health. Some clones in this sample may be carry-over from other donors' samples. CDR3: CASSPTGIEQYF.